A single sample gave rise to the 31 T cell receptor beta chains below, sequenced in a study of CD8 T cells in Susac syndrome. The RNA, 0.5 to 1 ug, was put through reverse transcription using random hexamers. Using its own MiXCR run on the immunoSEQ multiplex PCR reads, TCRdb lists one record per CDR3 protein. The sample consists of under 550,000 distinct CDR3 sequences, about 85% of them appearing once. Sequenced input: CD8+ T cells from PBMCs. All receptors come from a human donor with multiple sclerosis.

This chain joins TRBV12-3 or TRBV12-4 and TRBJ1-1, with TRBD1 matching 7 bases. The CDR3 extends over 15 amino acids. The V and J ends lost 6 bases and 6 bases, in that order; junction bases with no gene match: 13. The CDR3 is CASSVIGGADPEAFF. The CDR3 bases are TGTGCCAGCAGCGTTATAGGGGGCGCGGACCCTGAAGCTTTCTTT.

The rearrangement joins TRBV5-1 to TRBJ1-3; D call uncertain. This CDR3 spans 18 amino acids. CDR1 is SGHRS, CDR2 YFSETQ, per germline. V was pared by 4 bases and J by 0 bases, with 20 bases between. CDR3 in DNA: TGCGCCAGCAGCACGGACGATGACCGGACTTACTCTGGAAACACCATATATTTT. It specifies CASSTDDDRTYSGNTIYF.

This clonotype was picked up a small number of times. The chain employs TRBV27 and TRBJ2-3; D is unclear. The CDR3 is 13 amino acids. The germline V gene has CDR1 MNHEY and CDR2 SMNVEV (reference sequence). Trimming pared 2 bases from V and 6 bases from J, leaving 9 bases between. The CDR3 sequence is CASSLPERDTQYF. As DNA, the CDR3 is TGTGCCAGCAGTTTACCTGAGAGGGATACGCAGTATTTT.

J is TRBJ1-1 and V is TRBV12-3 or TRBV12-4, with a tentative D call TRBD1 (5 bases). V shed 8 bases and J shed 4 bases, with 11 bases lying between them. The CDR3 loop spans 12 amino acids. CDR3 nucleotides: TGTGCCAGCGCGCCTGGGGGCACTGAAGCTTTCTTT. Amino acids: CASAPGGTEAFF.

The chain combines TRBV20-1 with TRBJ2-7; maybe TRBD2 (5 bases). The CDR3 runs to 12 residues. Trimming took off 3 bases at V and 6 bases at J, with 12 bases between the two ends. CDR1 and CDR2 (germline): DFQATT, SNEGSKA (reference sequence). For the CDR3, the DNA is TGCAGTGCTAGGGACTTAATGGGCGAGCAGTACTTC. This gives the protein CSARDLMGEQYF.

Of note for this clonotype: Its ends do not fully match the called genes, so a read error is possible. The gene calls are TRBV27 and TRBJ2-3; D is ambiguous. This CDR3 region has 13 residues. CDR1 and CDR2 from the germline V gene are MNHEY and SMNVEV (reference sequence). The CDR3 bases are TGTGCCAGCAGTTTAATCAGTACAGATACGCGGTATTTT. This translates into CASSLISTDTRYF.

The rearrangement links TRBV5-6 to TRBJ1-1; D ambiguous. The V end was cut by 2 bases, the J end by 5 bases, with 7 bases between. Germline CDR1 reads SGHDT; CDR2 reads YYEEEE. This CDR3 contains 12 residues. The DNA for the CDR3 is TGTGCCAGCAGCTTCGGGTGGACTGAAGCTTTCTTT. It is translated as CASSFGWTEAFF. The whole variable domain, remainder taken from reference TRBV5-6 and TRBJ1-1, is DAGVTQSPTHLIKTRGQQVTLRCSPKSGHDTVSWYQQALGQGPQFIFQYYEEEERQRGNFPDRFSGHQFPNYSSELNVNALLLGDSALYLCASSFGWTEAFFGQGTRLTVV.

This clonotype occurred a few times. The rearrangement links TRBV6-2 or TRBV6-3 to TRBJ2-7, with D possibly TRBD1 on 5 matching bases. CDR1 is MNHEY, CDR2 SVGEGT, per germline. V lost 5 bases, J lost 6 bases, and 8 bases lay in between. The CDR3 extends over 11 amino acids. CDR3 loop: CASSHGAEQYF. The CDR3 bases are TGTGCCAGCAGTCATGGGGCCGAGCAGTACTTC.

This chain joins TRBV4-1 and TRBJ1-5; 10 bases line up with TRBD1. V was clipped by 4 bases and J by 3 bases; unmatched bases: 6. The germline CDR1 and CDR2 sequences are MGHRA and YSYEKL. The CDR3 is 16 residues long. The CDR3 sequence is CASSRAGTGVNQPQHF. The CDR3 DNA reads as TGCGCCAGCAGCCGTGCCGGGACAGGGGTCAATCAGCCCCAGCATTTT.

The chain links TRBV6-5 to TRBJ1-5; D is unresolved. Looked up from germline, CDR1 is MNHEY and CDR2 is SVGAGI. The CDR3 length is 15 residues. The V end lost 2 bases, the J end lost 3 bases, and 11 bases lay between the germline ends. The CDR3 sequence is CASSYAFGDNQPQHF. The CDR3 nucleotides are TGTGCCAGCAGTTACGCTTTCGGGGACAATCAGCCCCAGCATTTT.

V is TRBV27 and J is TRBJ2-7; 9 bases fit TRBD1. Germline V gives CDR1 MNHEY, CDR2 SMNVEV (reference sequence). This CDR3 has 15 amino acids. V trimming: 2 bases; J trimming: 3 bases; junction bases outside the gene matches: 5. The CDR3 nucleotides are TGTGCCAGCAGTTTAGAAGGGACAGGGTACTACGAGCAGTACTTC. Protein sequence: CASSLEGTGYYEQYF.

The rearrangement links TRBV27 to TRBJ2-7, with TRBD2 identical over 8 bases. J gave up 2 bases and V 5 bases, and 8 bases lay outside the gene matches. CDR3 length: 15 residues. Germline V CDR1 and CDR2: MNHEY, SMNVEV (reference sequence). The DNA of the CDR3 is TGTGCCAGCAGTGGAGCTAGCGGGTCCCCCTACGAGCAGTACTTC. Its translation is CASSGASGSPYEQYF.

The chain links TRBV6-2 or TRBV6-3 to TRBJ1-2; D uncertain. CDR1 MNHEY and CDR2 SVGEGT come from the germline V gene. Trimming took off 0 bases at V and 7 bases at J, with 12 bases between the two ends. The CDR3 is made up of 14 amino acids. CDR3 protein: CASSYSASTGGYTF. The CDR3, as DNA: TGTGCCAGCAGTTACTCGGCTTCGACGGGTGGCTACACCTTC.

This clonotype was detected only a few times. The CDR3 nucleotides are TGTGCCTGGAGTGTATTGGGGGGCACTGAAGCTTTCTTT. This encodes CAWSVLGGTEAFF. The chain recombines TRBV30 with TRBJ1-1; a possible D gene is TRBD1 (5 bases). CDR1 GTSNPN and CDR2 SVGIG come from the germline V gene (reference sequence). The CDR3 loop spans 13 amino acids. V was trimmed by 0 bases and J by 4 bases, leaving 9 bases between them.

The chain joins TRBV4-1 to TRBJ1-5, with D maybe TRBD1 (5 bases). In germline, CDR1 is MGHRA, CDR2 YSYEKL. This CDR3 is built from 14 residues. Trimming took 0 bases from V and 7 from J, leaving 10 bases between them. CDR3 region: CASSQDTGPQPQHF. CDR3 DNA sequence: TGCGCCAGCAGCCAAGACACAGGCCCCCAGCCCCAGCATTTT.

This chain connects TRBV14 to TRBJ2-7; D is unclear. The CDR3 is 14 amino acids. The V gene lost 4 bases and the J gene lost 3 bases, with 13 bases spanning the gap. Looked up from germline, CDR1 is SGHDN and CDR2 is FVKESK. For the CDR3, the DNA is TGTGCCAGCAGCCGAGACATCGGTGGCTACGAGCAGTACTTC. Its translation is CASSRDIGGYEQYF. Variable domain in full (rest from reference TRBV14 and TRBJ2-7): EAGVTQFPSHSVIEKGQTVTLRCDPISGHDNLYWYRRVMGKEIKFLLHFVKESKQDESGMPNNRFLAERTGGTYSTLKVQPAELEDSGVYFCASSRDIGGYEQYFGPGTRLTVT.

The chain couples TRBV7-9 to TRBJ1-2; no reliable D call. This CDR3 is 12 amino acids long. The V gene lost 5 bases and the J gene lost 6 bases, with 10 bases spanning the gap. The germline V gene has CDR1 SEHNR and CDR2 FQNEAQ (reference sequence). This CDR3 is CASSPDSDGYTF. CDR3 DNA sequence: TGTGCCAGCAGCCCGGATTCGGATGGCTACACCTTC.

CDR3 DNA: TGCGCCAGTAAAGACGGGGACGAGCAGTACTTC. Translation: CASKDGDEQYF. The V gene is TRBV5-1, the J gene TRBJ2-7; possible D gene TRBD2, 5 bases. CDR1 and CDR2 (germline): SGHRS, YFSETQ. V was shortened by 8 bases and J by 5 bases, with 11 bases between the two germline ends. The CDR3 covers 11 residues.

This chain joins TRBV11-2 and TRBJ2-7, with a weak D call TRBD1 (6 bases). From germline, CDR1 is SGHAT and CDR2 FQNNGV. The CDR3 is made up of 14 amino acids. Trimming left V 4 bases short and J 0 bases short, with 10 bases between. The CDR3 loop is CASSYSTGSYEQYF. The CDR3, as DNA: TGTGCCAGCAGCTACTCGACAGGCTCCTACGAGCAGTACTTC.

This clonotype was observed once. J is TRBJ2-1 and V is TRBV4-1; no clear D. The germline V and J ends were trimmed by 1 base and 0 bases, with 7 bases remaining between them. CDR3 length equals 15 residues. Germline loops: CDR1 MGHRA, CDR2 YSYEKL. CDR3 loop: CASSQGFSSYNEQFF. CDR3 nucleotides: TGCGCCAGCAGCCAAGGGTTTAGCTCCTACAATGAGCAGTTCTTC.

This clonotype has more than one count but fewer than ten. The chain recombines TRBV6-1 with TRBJ2-1; TRBD1 aligns across 7 bases. Germline loops: CDR1 MNHNS, CDR2 SASEGT. The CDR3 consists of 15 residues. J was trimmed by 2 bases and V by 7 bases; bases with no gene match: 8. The CDR3 sequence is CASTNTGTAYNEQFF. CDR3 sequence (DNA): TGTGCCAGCACTAATACCGGGACAGCCTACAATGAGCAGTTCTTC.

The J gene is TRBJ2-3, the V gene TRBV6-4; the match to TRBD2 covers 9 bases. The CDR3 is made up of 15 amino acids. CDR1 and CDR2 (germline): MRHNA, SNTAGT. The V segment lost 3 bases and the J segment 1 base; nucleotides outside the gene matches: 2. The CDR3 DNA reads as TGTGCCAGCAGTGAAATAGCGGGGGGCACAGATACGCAGTATTTT. Amino acid sequence: CASSEIAGGTDTQYF.

V is TRBV24-1 and J is TRBJ2-1; TRBD1 or TRBD2 may be the D gene (7 bases each). The germline CDR1 and CDR2 sequences are KGHDR and SFDVKD. V was shortened by 0 bases and J by 7 bases, with 15 bases between the two germline ends. The CDR3 is 16 amino acids. In DNA, the CDR3 is TGTGCCACCAGTGATTTGCCCCGACAGGGAGGGAATGAGCAGTTCTTC. Translating it yields CATSDLPRQGGNEQFF.

The CDR3 protein is CASSRLAPPPNEQFF. CDR3 DNA sequence: TGTGCCAGCAGCCGACTAGCCCCTCCCCCCAATGAGCAGTTCTTC. The rearrangement joins TRBV5-4 to TRBJ2-1; 7 nucleotides agree with TRBD2. Unmatched junction bases numbered 10, after V lost 4 bases and J lost 6 bases. The CDR3 is 15 amino acids. Germline-derived CDR1 and CDR2 are SGHNT and YYREEE (reference sequence).

This sequence joins TRBV12-3 or TRBV12-4 and TRBJ1-4, with D possibly matching TRBD1 (5 bases). The CDR3 contains 14 residues. V lost 5 bases, J lost 3 bases, and 10 bases lay in between. This CDR3 reads CASSPGASNEKLFF. The DNA of the CDR3 is TGTGCCAGCAGTCCCGGGGCGTCTAATGAAAAACTGTTTTTT.

The chain carries TRBV6-2 or TRBV6-3 and TRBJ2-1; D remains unclear. Trimming stripped 0 bases from V and 8 bases from J, with 11 bases between. The CDR3 has 14 amino acids. Germline CDR1 MNHEY, CDR2 SVGEGT. CDR3 region: CASSYSILADEQFF. Here the CDR3 DNA reads TGTGCCAGCAGTTACTCGATTCTGGCTGATGAGCAGTTCTTC.

The chain is built from TRBV27 and TRBJ2-7; 7 bases fit TRBD1. Germline CDR1 is MNHEY and CDR2 is SMNVEV (reference sequence). This CDR3 contains 14 residues. Unmatched junction bases numbered 7, after V lost 3 bases and J lost 5 bases. The CDR3 reads CASSFSPGGNEQYF. CDR3 bases: TGTGCCAGCAGTTTCTCCCCAGGGGGAAACGAGCAGTACTTC.

The V call is TRBV4-2, the J call TRBJ2-2; no reliable D call. Germline CDR1 LGHNA, CDR2 YNFKEQ. The CDR3 is made up of 17 amino acids. The V and J ends lost 0 bases and 2 bases respectively, with 13 bases between them. This CDR3 is CASSQEGSLPNTGELFF. For the CDR3, the DNA is TGTGCCAGCAGCCAAGAAGGCAGCCTCCCTAACACCGGGGAGCTGTTTTTT.

This clonotype was observed a handful of times. The V call is TRBV7-6, the J call TRBJ1-1, with TRBD1 identical over 7 bases. The V gene end was trimmed by 4 bases and the J gene end by 5 bases; junction bases not matched to a gene: 7. Germline lookup yields CDR1 SGHVS and CDR2 FNYEAQ. The CDR3 extends over 14 amino acids. As DNA, the CDR3 is TGTGCCAGCAGCTCCGGGACAGAGGGAACTGAAGCTTTCTTT. This gives the protein CASSSGTEGTEAFF.

V usage is TRBV5-1 and J usage is TRBJ1-1; D is unresolved. Germline assignment: CDR1 SGHRS and CDR2 YFSETQ. V lost 0 bases and J lost 1, with 7 bases in between. The CDR3 has 14 amino acids. CDR3 sequence: CASSLDNTNTEAFF. The CDR3 DNA is TGCGCCAGCAGCTTGGACAACACGAACACTGAAGCTTTCTTT.

The chain employs TRBV4-1 and TRBJ2-3; TRBD1 is a possible D gene (6 bases). Germline V gene lookup returns CDR1 MGHRA and CDR2 YSYEKL. This CDR3 region has 17 residues. Trimming cost V 6 bases and J 2 bases, with 21 bases left between them. The CDR3 loop is CASRHISRTEHTDTQYF. DNA for the CDR3: TGCGCCAGCAGACATATCTCACGGACAGAGCACACAGATACGCAGTATTTT.